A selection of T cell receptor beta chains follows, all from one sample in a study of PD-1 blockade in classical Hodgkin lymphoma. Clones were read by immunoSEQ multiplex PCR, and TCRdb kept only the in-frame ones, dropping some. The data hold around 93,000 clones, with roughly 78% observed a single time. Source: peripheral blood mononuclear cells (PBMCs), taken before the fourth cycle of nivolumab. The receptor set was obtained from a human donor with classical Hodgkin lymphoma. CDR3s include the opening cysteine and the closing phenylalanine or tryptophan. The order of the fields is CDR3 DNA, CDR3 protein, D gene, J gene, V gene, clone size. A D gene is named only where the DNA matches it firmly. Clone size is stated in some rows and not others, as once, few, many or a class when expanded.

TGTGCCAGCTCACCTACTAGCACAGATACGCAGTATTTT CASSPTSTDTQYF . TRBJ2-3 TRBV18 .
TGTGCCAGCAAGCGGGGCAGGGAGGAGCGTACCCAGTTGGTCGATACGCAGTATTTT CASKRGREERTQLVDTQYF TRBD2 TRBJ2-3 TRBV2 .
TGTGCCAGCAGCCCCCGGTCTGGGGCCAACGTCCTGACTTTC CASSPRSGANVLTF . TRBJ2-6 TRBV9 .
TGTGCCAGCAGTCTAATAGGGGAGACTAATGAAAAACTGTTTTTT CASSLIGETNEKLFF . TRBJ1-4 TRBV5-6 few
TGCGCCAGCAGCTTGGATACAGGGAGTGGGGAGACCCAGTACTTC CASSLDTGSGETQYF . TRBJ2-5 TRBV5-1 few
TGTGCCAGCAGCTCACCCCCAGGGGGTAGGGCCTTC CASSSPPGGRAF TRBD1 TRBJ1-2 TRBV7-3 few
TGTGCCAGCAGTGAAGCCGGGACAGGGGTCCATCAGCCCCAGCATTTT CASSEAGTGVHQPQHF TRBD1 TRBJ1-5 TRBV6-1 .
TGCGCCAGCAGTGAGGTGGATTACGAGCAGTACTTC CASSEVDYEQYF . TRBJ2-7 TRBV10-2 .
TGTGCCAGCAGTGAATACCAGATCTCCTACGAGCAGTACTTC CASSEYQISYEQYF . TRBJ2-7 TRBV6-1 .
TGTGCCAGCAGTTACTCGTGGAACTATGGCTACACCTTC CASSYSWNYGYTF . TRBJ1-2 TRBV6-5 .
TGTGCCAGCCTCGCCTTACTAGCCAAAAACATTCAGTACTTC CASLALLAKNIQYF . TRBJ2-4 TRBV7-4 .
TGTGCCAGCAAATTCGATAGGAGACAACTCAGCGAGCAGTACTTC CASKFDRRQLSEQYF . TRBJ2-7 TRBV6-1 few
TGCGCCAGCAGCCAACCCCTCCGCACAGATACGCAGTATTTT CASSQPLRTDTQYF . TRBJ2-3 TRBV4-1 .
TGTGCCAGCAGCTCCCCAAAGCAGGGGGCTGAGACCCAGTACTTC CASSSPKQGAETQYF TRBD1 TRBJ2-5 TRBV7-2 .
TGTGCCAGTAGTATCATGTCGACAGGCGCTAATGAAAAACTGTTTTTT CASSIMSTGANEKLFF . TRBJ1-4 TRBV19 .
TGTGCCAGCAGTGAAGTGTCCTACGAGCAGTACTTC CASSEVSYEQYF . TRBJ2-7 TRBV2 .
TGTGCCAGCAGCCCCCTCGGAGAGACCCAGTACTTC CASSPLGETQYF . TRBJ2-5 TRBV14 .
TGTGCCAGTAGTTCCCCGGGACAGGGGGAAACCGGGGAGCTGTTTTTT CASSSPGQGETGELFF TRBD1 TRBJ2-2 TRBV19 .
TGTGCCAGCGGACCCGGGTATTGGACCCAGTACTTC CASGPGYWTQYF . TRBJ2-5 TRBV6-5 .
TGTGCCAGCAGCTTGAGAGGACTAGCGGGGCCTCAAGAGACCCAGTACTTC CASSLRGLAGPQETQYF TRBD2 TRBJ2-5 TRBV11-2 .
TGTGCCAGCAGCGGGACTAGCAGAGAGACCCAGTACTTC CASSGTSRETQYF TRBD2 TRBJ2-5 TRBV27 .
TGTGCCAGCAGTGGGAAAAACATTCAGTACTTC CASSGKNIQYF . TRBJ2-4 TRBV6-5 .
TGTGCCAGCAGTGAACAGGGACAGACCTATGGCTACACCTTC CASSEQGQTYGYTF TRBD1 TRBJ1-2 TRBV2 .
TGTGCCAGCAGGGAGGACAGGGGGAATGAAAAACTGTTTTTT CASREDRGNEKLFF TRBD1 TRBJ1-4 TRBV2 .
TGTGCCAGCAGCCCCGGGACAGGGCCCCCTCCCTACGAGCAGTACTTC CASSPGTGPPPYEQYF TRBD1 TRBJ2-7 TRBV5-4 .
TGTGCCAGCAGCTCGCGACAGGGAATAGTCACCTTC CASSSRQGIVTF TRBD1 TRBJ1-2 TRBV7-3 few
TGTGCAAGTCGCTTAGGTGTGCAGGGGAACTATGGCTACACCTTC CASRLGVQGNYGYTF . TRBJ1-2 TRBV12-2 .
TGCGCCAGCACCGGGACTAGCGGCCGCGGCGGGGAGCTGTTTTTT CASTGTSGRGGELFF TRBD2 TRBJ2-2 TRBV5-1 many
TGTGCCAGCAGCCCCCATAGGGGGGACACTGAAGCTTTCTTT CASSPHRGDTEAFF . TRBJ1-1 TRBV9 .
TGTGCCAGCAGCTCGCAAACCAGGGTTGAAAAACTGTTTTTT CASSSQTRVEKLFF . TRBJ1-4 TRBV7-6 once
TGCGCCAGCAGCCGGGGGGATGAAAAACTGTTTTTT CASSRGDEKLFF . TRBJ1-4 TRBV5-1 once
TGTGCCAGCAGTTACGGACAGGCCGGCACCATATATTTT CASSYGQAGTIYF TRBD1 TRBJ1-3 TRBV6-5 .
TGTGCCAGCAGTTCTGGGGCCAACGTCCTGACTTTC CASSSGANVLTF . TRBJ2-6 TRBV6-5 .
TGTGCCTGGAGTGCCCGAACAGGGGATCAGCCCCAGCATTTT CAWSARTGDQPQHF TRBD1 TRBJ1-5 TRBV30 .
TGTGCCAGCAGCTTGGCGGGGGTCAATGGCTACACCTTC CASSLAGVNGYTF . TRBJ1-2 TRBV5-4 .
TGTGCCAGCAGTTTACAGGGTTCCGACTACGAGCAGTACTTC CASSLQGSDYEQYF . TRBJ2-7 TRBV28 .
TGTGCCAGCAAGGTAGCCCCCTACGAGCAGTACTTC CASKVAPYEQYF . TRBJ2-7 TRBV2 .
TGTGCCAGCAGCCCCCGACAGGGGGTCTACAATGAGCAGTTCTTC CASSPRQGVYNEQFF TRBD1 TRBJ2-1 TRBV7-3 .
TGTGCCAGCAGCTTAGATCTAGGGGCGAACACCGGGGAGCTGTTTTTT CASSLDLGANTGELFF . TRBJ2-2 TRBV7-2 .
TGTGCCAGCAGACCTGCGGGACTGTACCCCGATAATGAGCAGTTCTTC CASRPAGLYPDNEQFF . TRBJ2-1 TRBV7-2 .
TGTGCCAGCGGCCCAGATACCACAGATACGCAGTATTTT CASGPDTTDTQYF . TRBJ2-3 TRBV6-5 .
TGTGCCAGCAGTTCCCCCTACACCGGGGAGCTGTTTTTT CASSSPYTGELFF . TRBJ2-2 TRBV27 once
TGTGCCAGCCTTCCGGGGGGCCTAAAGACGCAGTATTTT CASLPGGLKTQYF . TRBJ2-3 TRBV9 .
TGTGCCAGCTCGGGAGACTTCACTGAAGCTTTCTTT CASSGDFTEAFF . TRBJ1-1 TRBV9 .
TGTGCCGCCGGGGCCTACAAACCAGCGGGATCCCCAGATACGCAGTATTTT CAAGAYKPAGSPDTQYF TRBD2 TRBJ2-3 TRBV19 .
TGTGCCAGCAGTGGACAGGGTGGTACCGGGGAGCTGTTTTTT CASSGQGGTGELFF TRBD1 TRBJ2-2 TRBV6-5 .
TGTGCCAGCAGCCGCCTCGGAGGACGCTTAACTAATGAAAAACTGTTTTTT CASSRLGGRLTNEKLFF . TRBJ1-4 TRBV7-3 .